Described below is a single TCR beta chain sequence and its context. What it recognizes is unknown. The data were obtained in a study of T cell responses to AZD1222 COVID-19 vaccine. The data were produced by immunoSEQ multiplex PCR, yet TCRdb's version contains in-frame clones alone and is incomplete. The data contain under 170,000 clones, roughly 90% of them singletons. Notes on the study in general: Unmutated variant regions are reportedly the target of nearly half of TCRs that are spike-specific. At baseline, just a handful of AZD1222 recipients tested seropositive.

V dropped 5 bases and J dropped 4 bases, with 11 bases sitting between them. CDR1 is SGHNT and CDR2 is YENEEA in the germline V gene. This CDR3 spans 13 amino acids. The chain links TRBV11-3 to TRBJ2-5, with D possibly called TRBD1 or TRBD2 (6 bases each). The sequencing here drew on peripheral blood, taken 28 days after the second AZD1222 dose. The clonotype originates from an adult who received the AZD1222 COVID-19 vaccine. CDR3 bases: TGTGCCAGCAGCCCGGGGGCCGGAGAGACCCAGTACTTC. Translation gives CASSPGAGETQYF.